This T cell receptor (beta chain) appears in the sequencing data of a study of radiotherapy plus CTLA-4 blockade in lung cancer. The CDR3 runs 16 residues. With 3 bases clipped from V and 5 bases from J, the junction kept 8 bases outside the gene matches. The germline CDR1 and CDR2 sequences are SEHNR and FQNEAQ (reference sequence). Assay: immunoSEQ multiplex PCR; the TCRdb copy retains only in-frame clones and omits some. The sample records tens of thousands of clones, about 83% being singletons. This TCR came from a human donor with non-small cell lung cancer who had stable disease on radiotherapy plus ipilimumab. This sequence joins TRBV7-9 and TRBJ1-4; 8 bases line up with TRBD1. The sample was peripheral blood, taken from a patient treated with radiotherapy plus ipilimumab. CDR3 region: CASSFGQGSVNEKLFF. DNA of the CDR3: TGTGCCAGCAGCTTCGGACAGGGCAGTGTAAATGAAAAACTGTTTTTT.